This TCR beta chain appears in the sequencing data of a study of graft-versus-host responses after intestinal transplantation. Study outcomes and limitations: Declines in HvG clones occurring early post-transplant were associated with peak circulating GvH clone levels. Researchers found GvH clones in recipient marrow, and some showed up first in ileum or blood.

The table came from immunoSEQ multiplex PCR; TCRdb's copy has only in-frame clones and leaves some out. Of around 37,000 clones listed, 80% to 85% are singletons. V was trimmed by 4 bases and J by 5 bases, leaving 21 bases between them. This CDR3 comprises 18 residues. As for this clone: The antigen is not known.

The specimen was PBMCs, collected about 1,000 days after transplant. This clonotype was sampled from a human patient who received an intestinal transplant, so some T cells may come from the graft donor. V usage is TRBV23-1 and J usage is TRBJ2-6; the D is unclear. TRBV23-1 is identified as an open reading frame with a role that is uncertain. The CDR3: CASSLSCTQQSRANVLTF. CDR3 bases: TGCGCCAGCAGTCTCTCTTGTACGCAACAAAGTCGGGCCAACGTCCTGACTTTC.